This T cell receptor (beta chain) was found in a study of CD8+ T cells in alopecia areata. The V and J ends lost 6 bases and 4 bases, in that order; junction bases with no gene match: 12. The CDR3 has 14 amino acids. The germline V gene has CDR1 SQVTM and CDR2 ANQGSEA. Treatment here: oral pan-JAK inhibitor, 5-10 mg twice daily. Extraction and reverse transcription of RNA yielded cDNA as the sequencing template. Produced via immunoSEQ multiplex PCR; TCRdb's table is partial and in-frame only. In the table there are roughly 200,000 clones, approximately 47% of which are singletons. The V call is TRBV29-1, the J call TRBJ2-7, with 7 nucleotides matching TRBD2. The sequence derives from a human donor with alopecia areata. This material consisted of CD4+ T cells sorted from blood, taken at approximately week 37, from a patient treated with tofacitinib. CDR3 in amino acids: CSVVAGTINYEQYF. CDR3 DNA: TGCAGCGTGGTCGCCGGGACTATTAATTACGAGCAGTACTTC.